The sequence of this T cell receptor (beta chain) was determined in a study of shared clonotypes between healthy human individuals. Sequencing was performed with immunoSEQ multiplex PCR; in TCRdb, only in-frame clones are kept and a portion is missing. This table holds about 2.1 million clones, around 93% found once. Naive CD8 isolation took CD45RO-negative cells positively selected for CCR7 and excluded terminally differentiated effector memory CD45RA+ cells. CDR3 size: 15 residues. V was clipped by 5 bases and J by 7 bases; unmatched bases: 9. In germline, CDR1 is LNHNV, CDR2 YYDKDF (reference sequence).

The material sequenced was naive CD8+ T cells from PBMCs. This chain links TRBV15 with TRBJ2-3; 10 nucleotides match TRBD1. The clonotype originates from a man between 18 and 35 years old in good health. Some clones in this sample may be carry-over from other donors' samples. CDR3 DNA: TGTGCCACCAGCGATCCGGGACAGGGGTTACATACGCAGTATTTT. It codes for CATSDPGQGLHTQYF.